This TCR beta chain was sequenced for a study of T cells in Graves' hyperthyroidism and ophthalmopathy. A note on this clonotype: Antigen: not known.

RNA transcripts gave rise to amplified TCR beta CDR3 regions. The HTBI primer set drove a first-round RT-PCR of the TCR CDR3. TCRdb recomputed calls from the multiplex PCR reads with MiXCR, one row per CDR3 protein. The table includes fewer than 800,000 distinct CDR3 sequences, 15% to 20% detected once. Germline V gene data show CDR1 as SGHAT and CDR2 as FQNNGV. Trimming cost V 4 bases and J 10 bases, with 17 bases left between them. The CDR3 has 14 residues. Study outcomes and limitations: In simple terms, a model built on 13 V-J features told ophthalmopathy apart from stable hyperthyroidism.

Reasons for excluding patients were uncontrolled infection, other autoimmune disease, pregnancy or lactation. The gene calls are TRBV11-2 and TRBJ2-1; perhaps D is TRBD1 or TRBD2 (5 bases each). The receptor was isolated from a man in his late teens or twenties with Graves' hyperthyroidism. Sequenced sample: blood. CDR3 residues: CASSSPGGYGEQFF. In DNA, the CDR3 is TGTGCCAGCAGCTCCCCTGGGGGTTACGGAGAGCAGTTCTTC. Full variable domain (missing parts from reference TRBV11-2 and TRBJ2-1): EAGVAQSPRYKIIEKRQSVAFWCNPISGHATLYWYQQILGQGPKLLIQFQNNGVVDDSQLPKDRFSAERLKGVDSTLKIQPAKLEDSAVYLCASSSPGGYGEQFFGPGTRLTVL.